Shown below are 11 T cell receptor beta chains from a single sample sequenced in a study of cytomegalovirus exposure and HLA in healthy donors. Use of 60 Vbeta and 13 Jbeta primers characterized the PCR. Data came from immunoSEQ multiplex PCR; TCRdb stores just in-frame clones and leaves some out. The sample comprises approximately 110,000 clones, about 70% of which are singletons, and around 0.9% rests with the top ten. The sample consisted of PBMCs. The receptors come from a woman in her thirties in good health and CMV-seronegative.

The chain couples TRBV18 to TRBJ1-4, with TRBD1 matching over 7 bases. The germline gives CDR1 KGHSH, CDR2 LQKENI. The CDR3 loop spans 17 amino acids. The ends lost 3 bases at V and 0 bases at J; junction bases unmatched: 7. In DNA form, the CDR3 reads TGTGCCAGCTCACCGACTGACAGGGTATCAACTAATGAAAAACTGTTTTTT. Amino acid sequence: CASSPTDRVSTNEKLFF.

The V call is TRBV4-1, the J call TRBJ1-3; no firm D call. V was clipped by 0 bases and J by 0 bases, with 21 bases between them. The germline V gene has CDR1 MGHRA and CDR2 YSYEKL. This CDR3 is 20 amino acids long. The CDR3 here is CASSQDATRETTRSGNTIYF. The CDR3 nucleotides are TGCGCCAGCAGCCAAGATGCAACTCGCGAGACAACTCGCTCTGGAAACACCATATATTTT.

This clone has just a few counts. The genes are TRBV4-2 and TRBJ1-1, with 10 bases that match TRBD1. The CDR3 contains 18 residues. J lost 0 bases, V lost 6 bases, and 13 bases had no gene match. The germline V gene encodes CDR1 LGHNA and CDR2 YNFKEQ. As DNA, the CDR3 is TGTGCCAGCAGGGGACCGGGACAGGGGATTCAAATGAACACTGAAGCTTTCTTT. It specifies CASRGPGQGIQMNTEAFF.

V is TRBV13 and J is TRBJ2-1, with TRBD1 matching 8 bases. The CDR3 spans 13 residues. V was pared by 5 bases and J by 7 bases, with 4 bases of the junction left unmatched. Germline V gene data show CDR1 as PRHDT and CDR2 as FYEKMQ (reference sequence). DNA of the CDR3: TGTGCCAGCAGCCCGGACAGGGCGAATGAGCAGTTCTTC. It is translated as CASSPDRANEQFF.

The gene calls are TRBV18 and TRBJ1-4, with TRBD1 matching over 7 bases. CDR1 and CDR2 (germline): KGHSH, LQKENI. Trimming removed 4 bases from V and 8 bases from J; junction bases left unmatched: 7. This CDR3 region has 14 residues. CDR3 protein: CASSLTPGQEKLFF. CDR3 nucleotide sequence: TGTGCCAGCTCACTAACTCCGGGACAGGAAAAACTGTTTTTT.

The chain has TRBV5-1 and TRBJ2-1; TRBD2 aligns across 9 bases. The CDR3 covers 16 residues. CDR1 is SGHRS and CDR2 is YFSETQ in the germline V gene. J was trimmed by 5 bases and V by 0 bases; bases with no gene match: 6. DNA of the CDR3: TGCGCCAGCAGCTTGGCCCTAGCGGGGATAAACAATGAGCAGTTCTTC. Residues: CASSLALAGINNEQFF.

This clone was seen only a few times. This chain uses TRBV4-1 with TRBJ1-1; TRBD1 matches 9 bases. The CDR3 length is 15 residues. CDR1 is MGHRA, CDR2 YSYEKL, per germline. V gave up 3 bases and J gave up 5 bases; unmatched junction bases: 7. This chain's CDR3 is CASSHNVDRGTEAFF. The CDR3 nucleotides are TGCGCCAGCAGCCATAATGTTGACAGGGGGACTGAAGCTTTCTTT.

This clone was observed a few times. V gene TRBV5-1 combines with J gene TRBJ2-3, with TRBD1 as a possible D gene (5 bases). CDR1 SGHRS and CDR2 YFSETQ come from the germline V gene. V shed 0 bases and J shed 2 bases, with 10 bases lying between them. This CDR3 has 15 amino acids. CDR3 in DNA: TGCGCCAGCAGCTTGGGACAGTTCTCCACAGATACGCAGTATTTT. Translated, it gives CASSLGQFSTDTQYF. The full variable domain, completed using reference TRBV5-1 and TRBJ2-3, is KAGVTQTPRYLIKTRGQQVTLSCSPISGHRSVSWYQQTPGQGLQFLFEYFSETQRNKGNFPGRFSGRQFSNSRSEMNVSTLELGDSALYLCASSLGQFSTDTQYFGPGTRLTVL.

This chain links TRBV7-2 with TRBJ1-4; perhaps TRBD1 as D (5 bases). This CDR3 region has 16 residues. Trimming stripped 3 bases from V and 0 bases from J, with 11 bases between. Germline values: CDR1 SGHTA, CDR2 FQGNSA. The CDR3 region is CASSFGGSATNEKLFF. In DNA, the CDR3 is TGTGCCAGCAGCTTTGGGGGGTCGGCAACTAATGAAAAACTGTTTTTT. Variable domain in full (rest from reference TRBV7-2 and TRBJ1-4): GAGVSQSPSNKVTEKGKDVELRCDPISGHTALYWYRQSLGQGLEFLIYFQGNSAPDKSGLPSDRFSAERTGGSVSTLTIQRTQQEDSAVYLCASSFGGSATNEKLFFGSGTQLSVL.

V usage is TRBV6-1 and J usage is TRBJ2-3, with 8 bases identical to TRBD2. The CDR3 is made up of 15 amino acids. In germline, CDR1 is MNHNS, CDR2 SASEGT. The V segment lost 1 base and the J segment 4 bases; nucleotides outside the gene matches: 4. The CDR3 DNA follows: TGTGCCAGCAGTGAAGGGACCGGGGGGGCAGATACGCAGTATTTT. Translation gives CASSEGTGGADTQYF.

The chain links TRBV29-1 to TRBJ1-4, with 7 bases matching TRBD1. From germline, CDR1 is SQVTM and CDR2 ANQGSEA. Trimming removed 6 bases from V and 7 bases from J; junction bases left unmatched: 14. The length of the CDR3 is 15 residues. As DNA, the CDR3 is TGCAGCGTCGAGAAACAGGGGCTGGAGGGTGAAAAACTGTTTTTT. Translating it yields CSVEKQGLEGEKLFF. Complete variable domain (other parts from reference TRBV29-1 and TRBJ1-4): SAVISQKPSRDICQRGTSLTIQCQVDSQVTMMFWYRQQPGQSLTLIATANQGSEATYESGFVIDKFPISRPNLTFSTLTVSNMSPEDSSIYLCSVEKQGLEGEKLFFGSGTQLSVL.